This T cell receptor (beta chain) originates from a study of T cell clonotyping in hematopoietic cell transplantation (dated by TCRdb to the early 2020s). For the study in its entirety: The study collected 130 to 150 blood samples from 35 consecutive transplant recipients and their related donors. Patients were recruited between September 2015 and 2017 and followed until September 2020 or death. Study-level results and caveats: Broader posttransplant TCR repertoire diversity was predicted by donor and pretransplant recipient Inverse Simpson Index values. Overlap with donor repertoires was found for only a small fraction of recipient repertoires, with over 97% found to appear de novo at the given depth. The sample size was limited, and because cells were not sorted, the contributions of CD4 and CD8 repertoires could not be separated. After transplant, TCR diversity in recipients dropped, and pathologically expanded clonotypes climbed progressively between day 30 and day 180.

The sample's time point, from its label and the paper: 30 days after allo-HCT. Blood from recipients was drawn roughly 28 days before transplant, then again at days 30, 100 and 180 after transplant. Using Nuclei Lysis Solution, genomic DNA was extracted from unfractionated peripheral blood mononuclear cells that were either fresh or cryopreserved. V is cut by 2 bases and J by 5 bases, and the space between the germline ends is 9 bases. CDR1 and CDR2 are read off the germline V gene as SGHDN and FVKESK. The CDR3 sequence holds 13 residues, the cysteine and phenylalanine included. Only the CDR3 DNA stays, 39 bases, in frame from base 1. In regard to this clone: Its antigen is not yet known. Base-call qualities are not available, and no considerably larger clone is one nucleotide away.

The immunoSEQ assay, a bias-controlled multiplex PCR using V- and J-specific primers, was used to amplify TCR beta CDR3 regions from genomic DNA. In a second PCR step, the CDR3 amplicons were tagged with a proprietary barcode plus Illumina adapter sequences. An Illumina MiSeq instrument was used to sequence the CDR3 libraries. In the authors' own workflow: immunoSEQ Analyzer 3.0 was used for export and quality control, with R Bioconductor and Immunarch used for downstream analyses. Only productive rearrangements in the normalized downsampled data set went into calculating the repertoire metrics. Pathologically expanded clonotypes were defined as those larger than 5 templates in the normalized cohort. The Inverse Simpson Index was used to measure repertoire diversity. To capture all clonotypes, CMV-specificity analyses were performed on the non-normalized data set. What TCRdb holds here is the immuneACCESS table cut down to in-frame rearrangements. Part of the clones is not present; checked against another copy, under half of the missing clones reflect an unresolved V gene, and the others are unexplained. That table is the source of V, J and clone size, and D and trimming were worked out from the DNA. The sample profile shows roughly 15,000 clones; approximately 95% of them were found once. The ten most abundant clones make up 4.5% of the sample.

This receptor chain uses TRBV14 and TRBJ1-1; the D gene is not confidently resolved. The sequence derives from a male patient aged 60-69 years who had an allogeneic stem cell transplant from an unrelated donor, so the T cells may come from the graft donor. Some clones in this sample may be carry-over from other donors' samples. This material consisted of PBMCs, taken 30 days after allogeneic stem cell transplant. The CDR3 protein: CASSQFLDTEAFF. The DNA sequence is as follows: TGTGCCAGCAGCCAATTCCTTGATACTGAAGCTTTCTTT.